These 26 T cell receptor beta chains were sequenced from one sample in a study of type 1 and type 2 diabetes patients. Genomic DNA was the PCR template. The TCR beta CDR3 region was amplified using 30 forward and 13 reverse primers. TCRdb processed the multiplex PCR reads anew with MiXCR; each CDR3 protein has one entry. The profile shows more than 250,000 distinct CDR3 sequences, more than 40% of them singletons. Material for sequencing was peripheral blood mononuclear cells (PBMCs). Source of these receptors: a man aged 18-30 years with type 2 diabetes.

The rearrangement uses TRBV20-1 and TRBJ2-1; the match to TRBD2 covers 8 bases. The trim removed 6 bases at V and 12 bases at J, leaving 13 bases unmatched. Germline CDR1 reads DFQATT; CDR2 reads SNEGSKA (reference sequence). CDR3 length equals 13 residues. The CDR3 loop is CSALHSAGGSQFF. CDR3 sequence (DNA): TGCAGTGCCCTACACTCGGCGGGGGGCTCGCAGTTCTTC.

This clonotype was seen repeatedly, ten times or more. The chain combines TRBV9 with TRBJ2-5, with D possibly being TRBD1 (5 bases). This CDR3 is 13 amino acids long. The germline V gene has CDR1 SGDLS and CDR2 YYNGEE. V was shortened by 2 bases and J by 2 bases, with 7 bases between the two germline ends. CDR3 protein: CASSVDIQETQYF. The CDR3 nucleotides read TGTGCCAGCAGCGTGGACATTCAAGAGACCCAGTACTTC.

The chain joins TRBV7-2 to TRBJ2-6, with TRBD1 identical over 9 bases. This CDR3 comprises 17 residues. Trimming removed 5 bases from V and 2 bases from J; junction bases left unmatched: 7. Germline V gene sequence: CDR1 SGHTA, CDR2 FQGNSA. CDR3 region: CASSLGQGLTGANVLTF. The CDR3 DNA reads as TGTGCCAGCAGCCTGGGACAGGGACTGACTGGGGCCAACGTCCTGACTTTC.

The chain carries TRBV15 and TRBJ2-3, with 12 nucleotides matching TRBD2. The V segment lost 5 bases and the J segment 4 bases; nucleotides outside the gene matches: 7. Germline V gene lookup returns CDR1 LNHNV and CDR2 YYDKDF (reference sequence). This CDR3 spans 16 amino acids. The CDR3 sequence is CATSGRLAGDPDTQYF. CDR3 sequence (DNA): TGTGCCACCAGCGGGCGACTAGCGGGGGACCCAGATACGCAGTATTTT.

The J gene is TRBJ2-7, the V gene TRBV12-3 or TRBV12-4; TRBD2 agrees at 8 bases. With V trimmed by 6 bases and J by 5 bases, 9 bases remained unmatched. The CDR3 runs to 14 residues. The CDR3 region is CASRTGTRGNEQYF. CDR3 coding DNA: TGTGCCAGCAGAACCGGGACTAGGGGAAACGAGCAGTACTTC.

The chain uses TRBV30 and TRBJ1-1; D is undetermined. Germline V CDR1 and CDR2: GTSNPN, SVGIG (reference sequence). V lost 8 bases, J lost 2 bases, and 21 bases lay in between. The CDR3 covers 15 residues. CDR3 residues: CASSRAWESNTEAFF. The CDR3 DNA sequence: TGTGCCAGCAGCCGAGCCTGGGAGAGTAACACTGAAGCTTTCTTT. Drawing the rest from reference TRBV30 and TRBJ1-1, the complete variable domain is SQTIHQWPATLVQPVGSPLSLECTVEGTSNPNLYWYRQAAGRGLQLLFYSVGIGQISSEVPQNLSASRPQDRQFILSSKKLLLSDSGFYLCASSRAWESNTEAFFGQGTRLTVV.

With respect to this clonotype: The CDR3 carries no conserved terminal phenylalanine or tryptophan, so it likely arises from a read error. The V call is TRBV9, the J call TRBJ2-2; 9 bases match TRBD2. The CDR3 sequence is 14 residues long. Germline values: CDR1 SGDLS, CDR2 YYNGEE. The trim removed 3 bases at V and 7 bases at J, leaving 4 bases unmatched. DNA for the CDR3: TGTGCCAGCAGCGCTAGCGGGGCGCACGGGGAGCTGTTTTAT. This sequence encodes CASSASGAHGELFY.

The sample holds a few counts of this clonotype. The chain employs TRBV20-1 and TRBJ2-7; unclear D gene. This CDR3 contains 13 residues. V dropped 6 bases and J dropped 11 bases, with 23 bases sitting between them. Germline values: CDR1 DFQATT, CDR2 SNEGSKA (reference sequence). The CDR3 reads CSARILDKQLEYF. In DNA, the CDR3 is TGCAGTGCGAGAATACTCGACAAGCAGTTGGAGTACTTC.

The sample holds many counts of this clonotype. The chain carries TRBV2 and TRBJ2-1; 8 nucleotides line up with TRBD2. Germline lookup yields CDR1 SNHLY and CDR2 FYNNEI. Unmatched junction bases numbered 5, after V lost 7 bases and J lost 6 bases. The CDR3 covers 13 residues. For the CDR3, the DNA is TGTGCCAGCAAGCGGGAGAGGAGCAATGAGCAGTTCTTC. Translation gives CASKRERSNEQFF.

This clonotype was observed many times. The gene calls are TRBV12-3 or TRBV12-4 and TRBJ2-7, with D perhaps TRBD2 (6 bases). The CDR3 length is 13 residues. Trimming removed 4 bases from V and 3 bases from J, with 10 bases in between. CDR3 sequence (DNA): TGTGCCAGCAGTTCGACTAGGTTCTACGAGCAGTACTTC. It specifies CASSSTRFYEQYF.

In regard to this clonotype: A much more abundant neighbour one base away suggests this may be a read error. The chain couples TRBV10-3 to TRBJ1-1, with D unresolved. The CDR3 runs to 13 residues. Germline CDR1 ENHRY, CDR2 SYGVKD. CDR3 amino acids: CAIRSEMNTEASF. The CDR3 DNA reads TGTGCCATCCGGAGCGAAATGAACACTGAAGCTTCCTTT.

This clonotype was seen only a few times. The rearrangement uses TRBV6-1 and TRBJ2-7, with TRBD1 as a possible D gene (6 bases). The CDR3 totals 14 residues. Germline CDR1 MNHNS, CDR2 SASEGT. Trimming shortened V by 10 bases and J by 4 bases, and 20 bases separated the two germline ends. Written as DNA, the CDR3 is TGTGCCATCCCACAGACAGGAAGTTTTTACGAGCAGTACTTC. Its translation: CAIPQTGSFYEQYF.

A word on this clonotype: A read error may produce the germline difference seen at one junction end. CDR3 region: CTSSLTSVGGLGYTF. The CDR3 bases are TGTACCAGCAGCCTAACCTCTGTCGGGGGGCTTGGCTACACCTTC. The chain carries TRBV7-8 and TRBJ1-2; D possibly corresponds to TRBD1 (6 bases). Germline V gene sequence: CDR1 SGHVS, CDR2 FQNEAQ. CDR3 length equals 15 residues. The whole variable domain, filled in from reference TRBV7-8 and TRBJ1-2, reads GAGVSQSPRYKVAKRGQDVALRCDPISGHVSLFWYQQALGQGPEFLTYFQNEAQLDKSGLPSDRFFAERPEGSVSTLKIQRTQQEDSAVYLCTSSLTSVGGLGYTFGSGTRLTVV.

The CDR3 DNA is TGTGCCAGCAGCCCCGGGACACCCCAAGAGACCCAGTACTTC. Residues: CASSPGTPQETQYF. The chain has TRBV7-4 and TRBJ2-5, with D maybe TRBD1 (6 bases). Looked up from germline, CDR1 is SGHVT and CDR2 is SQSDAQ. CDR3 length: 14 residues. The V end was cut by 5 bases, the J end by 1 base, with 11 bases between.

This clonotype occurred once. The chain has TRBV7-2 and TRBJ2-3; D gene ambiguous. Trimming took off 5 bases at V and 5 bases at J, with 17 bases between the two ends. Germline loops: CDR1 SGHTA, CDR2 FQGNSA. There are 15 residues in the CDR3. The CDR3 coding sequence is TGTGCCAGCAGCGAGCTACCCCCCCTTCAAGATACGCAGTATTTT. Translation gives CASSELPPLQDTQYF.

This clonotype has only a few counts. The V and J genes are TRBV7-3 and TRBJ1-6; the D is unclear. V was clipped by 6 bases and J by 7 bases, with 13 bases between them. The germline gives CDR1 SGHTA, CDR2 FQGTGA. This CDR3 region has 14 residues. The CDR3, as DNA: TGTGCCAGCAGGATGGAGGGTAGGAATTCACCCCTCCACTTT. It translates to CASRMEGRNSPLHF. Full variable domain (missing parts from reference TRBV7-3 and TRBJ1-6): GAGVSQTPSNKVTEKGKYVELRCDPISGHTALYWYRQSLGQGPEFLIYFQGTGAADDSGLPNDRFFAVRPEGSVSTLKIQRTERGDSAVYLCASRMEGRNSPLHFGNGTRLTVT.

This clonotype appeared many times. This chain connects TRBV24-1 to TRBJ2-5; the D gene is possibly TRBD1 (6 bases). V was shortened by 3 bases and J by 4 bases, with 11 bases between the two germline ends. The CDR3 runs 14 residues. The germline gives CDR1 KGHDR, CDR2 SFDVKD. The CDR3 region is CATSDMRGGETQYF. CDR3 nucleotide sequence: TGTGCCACCAGTGATATGCGAGGGGGAGAGACCCAGTACTTC.

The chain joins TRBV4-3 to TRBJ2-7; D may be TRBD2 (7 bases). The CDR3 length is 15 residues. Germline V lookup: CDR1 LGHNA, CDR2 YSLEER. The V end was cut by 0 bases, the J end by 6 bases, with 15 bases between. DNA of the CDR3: TGCGCCAGCAGCCAAGAATGGACAAGGGGGGGCGAGCAGTACTTC. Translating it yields CASSQEWTRGGEQYF.

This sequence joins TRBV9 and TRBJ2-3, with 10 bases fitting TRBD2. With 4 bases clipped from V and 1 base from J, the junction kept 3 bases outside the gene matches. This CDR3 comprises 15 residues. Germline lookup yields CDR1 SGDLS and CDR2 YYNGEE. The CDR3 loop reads CASSPTSGGTDTQYF. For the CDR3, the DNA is TGTGCCAGCAGCCCTACTAGCGGGGGCACAGATACGCAGTATTTT.

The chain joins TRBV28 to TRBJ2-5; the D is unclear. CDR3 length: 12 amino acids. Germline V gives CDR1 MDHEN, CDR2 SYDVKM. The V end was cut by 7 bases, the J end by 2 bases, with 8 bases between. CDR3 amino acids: CASTVRQETQYF. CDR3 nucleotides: TGTGCCAGCACAGTGCGGCAAGAGACCCAGTACTTC.

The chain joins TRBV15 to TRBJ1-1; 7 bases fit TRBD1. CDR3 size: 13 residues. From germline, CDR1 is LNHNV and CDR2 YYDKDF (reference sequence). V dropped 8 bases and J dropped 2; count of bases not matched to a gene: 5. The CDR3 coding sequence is TGTGCCACCCGGGACAGCCTAAACACTGAAGCTTTCTTT. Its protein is CATRDSLNTEAFF. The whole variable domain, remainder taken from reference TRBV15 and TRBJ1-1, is DAMVIQNPRYQVTQFGKPVTLSCSQTLNHNVMYWYQQKSSQAPKLLFHYYDKDFNNEADTPDNFQSRRPNTSFCFLDIRSPGLGDTAMYLCATRDSLNTEAFFGQGTRLTVV.

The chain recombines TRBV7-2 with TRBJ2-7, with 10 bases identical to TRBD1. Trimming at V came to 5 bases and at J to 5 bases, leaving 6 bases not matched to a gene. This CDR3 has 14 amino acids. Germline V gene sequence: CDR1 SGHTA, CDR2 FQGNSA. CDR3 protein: CASSGGQGGDEQYF. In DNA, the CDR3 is TGTGCCAGCAGCGGCGGACAGGGGGGCGACGAGCAGTACTTC.

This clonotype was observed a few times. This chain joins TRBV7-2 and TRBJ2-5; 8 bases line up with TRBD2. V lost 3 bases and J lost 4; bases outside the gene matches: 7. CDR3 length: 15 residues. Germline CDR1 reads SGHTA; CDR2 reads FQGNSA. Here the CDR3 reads CASSFGGGVGETQYF. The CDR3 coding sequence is TGTGCCAGCAGCTTCGGGGGGGGCGTGGGAGAGACCCAGTACTTC.

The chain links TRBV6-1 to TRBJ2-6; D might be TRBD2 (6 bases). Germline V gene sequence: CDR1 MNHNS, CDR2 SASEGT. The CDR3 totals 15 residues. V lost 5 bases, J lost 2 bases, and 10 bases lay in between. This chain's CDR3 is CASSYGGTGANVLTF. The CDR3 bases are TGTGCCAGCAGTTACGGGGGAACTGGGGCCAACGTCCTGACTTTC.

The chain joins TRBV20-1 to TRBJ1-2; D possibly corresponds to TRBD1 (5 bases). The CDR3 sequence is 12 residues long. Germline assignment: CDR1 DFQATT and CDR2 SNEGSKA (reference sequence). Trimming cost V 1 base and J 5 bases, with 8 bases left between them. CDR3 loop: CSARAGSYGYTF. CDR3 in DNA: TGCAGTGCTAGAGCAGGGTCGTATGGCTACACCTTC.

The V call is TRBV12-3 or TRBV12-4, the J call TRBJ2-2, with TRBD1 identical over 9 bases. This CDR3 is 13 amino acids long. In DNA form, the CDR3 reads TGTGCAACCTCGACAGGGGGCACCGGGGAGCTGTTTTTT. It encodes CATSTGGTGELFF.